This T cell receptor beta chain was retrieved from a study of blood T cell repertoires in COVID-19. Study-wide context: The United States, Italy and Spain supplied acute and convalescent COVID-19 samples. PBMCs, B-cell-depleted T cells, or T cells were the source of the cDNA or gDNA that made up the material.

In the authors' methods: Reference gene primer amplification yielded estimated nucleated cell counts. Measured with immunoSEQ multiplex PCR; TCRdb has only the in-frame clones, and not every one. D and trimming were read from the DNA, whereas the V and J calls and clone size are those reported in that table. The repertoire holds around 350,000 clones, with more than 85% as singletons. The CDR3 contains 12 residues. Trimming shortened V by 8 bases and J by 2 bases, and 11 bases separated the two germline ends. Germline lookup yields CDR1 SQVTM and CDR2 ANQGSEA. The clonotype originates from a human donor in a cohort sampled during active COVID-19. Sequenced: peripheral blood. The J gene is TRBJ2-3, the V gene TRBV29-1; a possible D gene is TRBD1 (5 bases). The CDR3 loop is CSYDRNTDTQYF. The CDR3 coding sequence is TGCAGCTACGACAGAAACACAGATACGCAGTATTTT.